Following are 19 T cell receptor beta chains from one sample sequenced in a study of CXCR3-negative and CXCR3-positive naive CD8 T cells. Preparation of TRB cDNA libraries relied on 5' RACE carrying UMI labels. Following a re-call of the 5' RACE reads, TCRdb has one entry per CDR3 protein and lacks DNA. This listing includes 150,000 or so distinct CDR3 sequences. Regarding the study as a whole: Greater hydrophobicity was found in TRB CDR3s of CXCR3-positive naive cells than of CXCR3-negative naive cells.

Their antigens are not known. The sample consisted of naive CXCR3+ CD8+ T cells from blood. As to subset: CD45RO-CCR7+CD27+CD95- naive CD8+ T cells expressing CXCR3 (TNR3+). The receptors derive from a human donor in good health. Some clones in this sample may be carry-over from other donors' samples.

The V and J genes are TRBV7-9 and TRBJ1-1; with no DNA, the TCRdb D assignment of TRBD1 cannot be verified. CDR3 length equals 14 residues. Looked up from germline, CDR1 is SEHNR and CDR2 is FQNEAQ (reference sequence). The chain's CDR3 is CASSLGQGPAEAFF.

This CDR3 is CASSPGGGSNQPQHF. The chain joins TRBV12-3 or TRBV12-4 to TRBJ1-5; as DNA is missing, the TRBD1 call by TCRdb cannot be tested. This CDR3 contains 15 residues.

The chain has TRBV4-3 and TRBJ2-1; TCRdb's D gene call, TRBD2, goes unchecked for lack of DNA. The CDR3 has 15 amino acids. CDR1 is LGHNA, CDR2 YSLEER, per germline. Here the CDR3 reads CASSQDWGSGGLQFF.

The rearrangement links TRBV6-6 to TRBJ2-7; TCRdb picks TRBD1, but there is no DNA to check that call. This CDR3 region has 13 residues. Germline CDR1 is MNHNY and CDR2 is SVGAGI (reference sequence). The CDR3 reads CASCTGAAYEQYF.

The chain has TRBV15 and TRBJ2-3; TCRdb's D call of TRBD2 is untestable without DNA. Germline V lookup: CDR1 LNHNV, CDR2 YYDKDF (reference sequence). CDR3 length: 17 residues. The CDR3 loop reads CATSSDTSGTNLDTQYF.

The J gene is TRBJ2-2, the V gene TRBV12-3 or TRBV12-4. The CDR3 is 12 amino acids. This CDR3 is CASSPTLGELFF.

The chain couples TRBV7-9 to TRBJ1-3; the D call from TCRdb, TRBD1, cannot be confirmed without DNA. The CDR3 extends over 14 amino acids. Germline assignment: CDR1 SEHNR and CDR2 FQNEAQ (reference sequence). The chain's CDR3 is CASSPTGSGNTIYF.

J is TRBJ2-1 and V is TRBV4-2; TCRdb names TRBD2, which stays unverified in the absence of DNA. CDR1 is LGHNA, CDR2 YNFKEQ, per germline. The length of the CDR3 is 19 residues. CDR3 loop: CASSQPTLGLAGGHNEQFF.

V is TRBV7-3 and J is TRBJ2-1; the D gene TCRdb calls, TRBD2, cannot be checked with no DNA. Germline assignment: CDR1 SGHTA and CDR2 FQGTGA. This CDR3 has 15 amino acids. The CDR3 region is CASSLGLAGSDEQFF.

The V gene is TRBV28, the J gene TRBJ2-7; TCRdb's assignment of TRBD1 cannot be checked, as there is no DNA. This CDR3 is 16 amino acids long. Germline V lookup: CDR1 MDHEN, CDR2 SYDVKM. The CDR3 loop is CASSLLGTGQSYEQYF.

V gene TRBV30 combines with J gene TRBJ1-2. Looked up from germline, CDR1 is GTSNPN and CDR2 is SVGIG (reference sequence). The CDR3 spans 12 residues. CDR3 protein: CAWSGNSYGYTF.

The V gene is TRBV5-5, the J gene TRBJ2-2; TCRdb's D gene call, TRBD2, goes unchecked for lack of DNA. The CDR3 is made up of 16 amino acids. CDR1 SGHKS and CDR2 YYEKEE come from the germline V gene (reference sequence). This CDR3 is CASSWGLAGATGELFF.

The gene calls are TRBV4-1 and TRBJ2-4. The CDR3 is 13 amino acids. Germline CDR1 is MGHRA and CDR2 is YSYEKL. This CDR3 is CASSQGGMDIQYF.

J is TRBJ1-1 and V is TRBV6-5. In germline, CDR1 is MNHEY, CDR2 SVGAGI. The CDR3 has 13 residues. The CDR3 region is CASSYSKHREAFF.

The rearrangement links TRBV6-2 or TRBV6-3 to TRBJ1-1; TCRdb indicates TRBD1, and absent DNA this call remains unverified. Germline CDR1 and CDR2: MNHEY and SVGEGT. The CDR3 runs 13 residues. CDR3: CASSRGENTEAFF.

The chain carries TRBV6-5 and TRBJ2-7; TCRdb's assignment of TRBD2 cannot be checked, as there is no DNA. The CDR3 spans 13 residues. Germline CDR1 is MNHEY and CDR2 is SVGAGI. The CDR3 sequence: CASRHGPTYEQYF.

V usage is TRBV13 and J usage is TRBJ2-7; the D gene TCRdb calls, TRBD1, cannot be checked with no DNA. Germline CDR1 PRHDT, CDR2 FYEKMQ (reference sequence). This CDR3 contains 15 residues. The CDR3 is CASSLAGQGPIEQYF.

The chain combines TRBV11-2 with TRBJ2-1; the D call of TRBD1 rests on TCRdb alone, since no DNA is present to check it. The germline V gene has CDR1 SGHAT and CDR2 FQNNGV. This CDR3 comprises 12 residues. The CDR3 region is CASSPRGLEQFF.

The chain links TRBV20-1 to TRBJ1-1; absent DNA, TCRdb's TRBD1 call cannot be checked. This CDR3 is 17 amino acids long. Germline CDR1 is DFQATT and CDR2 is SNEGSKA (reference sequence). The CDR3 reads CSARDIVGGLLNTEAFF.